The next 22 T cell receptor beta chains were all read from a single sample in a study of T cell responses to AZD1222 COVID-19 vaccine. The data were produced by immunoSEQ multiplex PCR, yet TCRdb's version contains in-frame clones alone and is incomplete. The table has approximately 110,000 clones, roughly 87% seen once. This material consisted of peripheral blood, taken on day 0 of AZD1222 vaccination. These receptors were taken from an adult in good health.

The chain employs TRBV5-1 and TRBJ1-6; unclear D gene. The CDR3 extends over 14 amino acids. Trimming removed 0 bases at V and 8 bases at J, with 9 bases between. CDR1 is SGHRS and CDR2 is YFSETQ in the germline V gene. CDR3 protein: CASSLASRDSPLHF. The CDR3 DNA sequence: TGCGCCAGCAGCTTGGCCAGCCGAGATTCACCCCTCCACTTT.

The CDR3 region is CASSEDQGDEQYF. CDR3 sequence (DNA): TGTGCCAGCAGTGAAGACCAGGGTGACGAGCAGTACTTC. The chain joins TRBV2 to TRBJ2-7; weak D call: TRBD1 (5 bases). The germline V gene encodes CDR1 SNHLY and CDR2 FYNNEI. With 1 base removed from V and 5 bases from J, the gap between germline ends came to 9 bases. The CDR3 runs to 13 residues.

The genes are TRBV28 and TRBJ2-4; D is possibly TRBD2 (6 bases). V shed 3 bases and J shed 0 bases, with 9 bases lying between them. Germline CDR1 MDHEN, CDR2 SYDVKM. CDR3 length: 15 amino acids. CDR3: CASSLEGLAKNIQYF. CDR3 DNA: TGTGCCAGCAGTTTGGAGGGTCTAGCCAAAAACATTCAGTACTTC. The variable domain in full, with the rest retrieved from reference TRBV28 and TRBJ2-4, is DVKVTQSSRYLVKRTGEKVFLECVQDMDHENMFWYRQDPGLGLRLIYFSYDVKMKEKGDIPEGYSVSREKKERFSLILESASTNQTSMYLCASSLEGLAKNIQYFGAGTRLSVL.

V is TRBV28 and J is TRBJ1-6, with D perhaps matching TRBD1 (6 bases). V was cut by 8 bases and J by 6 bases, with 23 bases left in between. This CDR3 is built from 17 residues. The germline CDR1 and CDR2 sequences are MDHEN and SYDVKM. The CDR3 loop is CASLRDGSGTSNSPLHF. DNA of the CDR3: TGTGCCAGCCTCCGGGATGGCTCCGGGACAAGTAATTCACCCCTCCACTTT. The whole variable domain, remainder taken from reference TRBV28 and TRBJ1-6, is DVKVTQSSRYLVKRTGEKVFLECVQDMDHENMFWYRQDPGLGLRLIYFSYDVKMKEKGDIPEGYSVSREKKERFSLILESASTNQTSMYLCASLRDGSGTSNSPLHFGNGTRLTVT.

This chain links TRBV7-9 with TRBJ2-1, with D possibly being TRBD2 (6 bases). V lost 3 bases to trimming and J lost 8 bases, with 14 bases between them. The germline V gene has CDR1 SEHNR and CDR2 FQNEAQ (reference sequence). This CDR3 region has 14 residues. CDR3 loop: CASSFAGNWDEQFF. In nucleotides, the CDR3 is TGTGCCAGCAGCTTCGCGGGAAATTGGGATGAGCAGTTCTTC. Based on the CDR3 plus reference TRBV7-9 and TRBJ2-1, the full variable domain is DTGVSQNPRHKITKRGQNVTFRCDPISEHNRLYWYRQTLGQGPEFLTYFQNEAQLEKSRLLSDRFSAERPKGSFSTLEIQRTEQGDSAMYLCASSFAGNWDEQFFGPGTRLTVL.

V and J are TRBV6-1 and TRBJ2-7; TRBD1 agrees at 8 bases. This CDR3 contains 17 residues. Germline values: CDR1 MNHNS, CDR2 SASEGT. The V gene end was trimmed by 3 bases and the J gene end by 3 bases; junction bases not matched to a gene: 13. Written as DNA, the CDR3 is TGTGCCAGCAGTGACGGACAGGGAAATCCTGGGCGCTACGAGCAGTACTTC. It specifies CASSDGQGNPGRYEQYF.

The chain employs TRBV18 and TRBJ1-5, with a weak D call TRBD1 (5 bases). The CDR3 has 15 residues. CDR1 and CDR2 from the germline V gene are KGHSH and LQKENI. The ends were cut back, 6 bases at V and 3 bases at J, with 15 bases in the middle. CDR3 coding DNA: TGTGCCAGCTCTCGACGGGGGGAACCCAATCAGCCCCAGCATTTT. Translating it yields CASSRRGEPNQPQHF. Filled out from reference TRBV18 and TRBJ1-5, the complete variable domain reads NAGVMQNPRHLVRRRGQEARLRCSPMKGHSHVYWYRQLPEEGLKFMVYLQKENIIDESGMPKERFSAEFPKEGPSILRIQQVVRGDSAAYFCASSRRGEPNQPQHFGDGTRLSIL.

The rearrangement uses TRBV7-3 and TRBJ2-1; 7 bases are a match to TRBD2. This CDR3 spans 15 amino acids. The germline V gene encodes CDR1 SGHTA and CDR2 FQGTGA. J lost 7 bases, V lost 5 bases, and 11 bases had no gene match. DNA for the CDR3: TGTGCCAGCAGCCTCAACCCCGGGACTACGAATGAGCAGTTCTTC. Translating it yields CASSLNPGTTNEQFF. Looking up the rest from reference TRBV7-3 and TRBJ2-1 gives the full variable domain: GAGVSQTPSNKVTEKGKYVELRCDPISGHTALYWYRQSLGQGPEFLIYFQGTGAADDSGLPNDRFFAVRPEGSVSTLKIQRTERGDSAVYLCASSLNPGTTNEQFFGPGTRLTVL.

The chain couples TRBV11-3 to TRBJ1-2, with TRBD1 matching over 7 bases. Germline V gives CDR1 SGHNT, CDR2 YENEEA. Trimming removed 1 base from V and 0 bases from J; junction bases left unmatched: 5. The CDR3 covers 16 residues. This CDR3 is CASSLGGTETNYGYTF. The CDR3 nucleotides are TGTGCCAGCAGCTTAGGCGGGACAGAAACTAACTATGGCTACACCTTC.

The chain links TRBV20-1 to TRBJ1-5, with D possibly matching TRBD1 (6 bases). V lost 3 bases and J 5 bases, leaving 8 bases between the germline ends. The CDR3 contains 12 residues. The V gene's germline CDR1 is DFQATT and CDR2 SNEGSKA (reference sequence). In nucleotides, the CDR3 is TGCAGTGCTAGTCCAGGGGATCAGCCCCAGCATTTT. Its protein product is CSASPGDQPQHF.

The chain is built from TRBV27 and TRBJ2-7; 8 nucleotides agree with TRBD2. CDR3 length: 16 residues. Germline CDR1 is MNHEY and CDR2 is SMNVEV (reference sequence). J lost 5 bases, V lost 0 bases, and 9 bases had no gene match. CDR3 bases: TGTGCCAGCAGTTTATCCCCCGGCGGGGGGAGCCACGAGCAGTACTTC. Translated, it gives CASSLSPGGGSHEQYF.

V and J are TRBV13 and TRBJ1-1, with D perhaps matching TRBD1 (5 bases). Germline V gene lookup returns CDR1 PRHDT and CDR2 FYEKMQ (reference sequence). Trimming cost V 2 bases and J 4 bases, with 14 bases left between them. CDR3 length: 15 amino acids. The DNA for the CDR3 is TGTGCCAGCAGCTTATGGGGGGAATTAAGCACTGAAGCTTTCTTT. It is translated as CASSLWGELSTEAFF.

The chain uses TRBV4-2 and TRBJ2-2; 9 bases align to TRBD2. The junction had 7 bases not matched to a gene; V was cut back by 2 bases and J by 3 bases. The CDR3 runs 17 residues. Germline loops: CDR1 LGHNA, CDR2 YNFKEQ. The CDR3 nucleotides read TGTGCCAGCAGCCAAAGGCGGGAGGGATCGGACACCGGGGAGCTGTTTTTT. Its translation is CASSQRREGSDTGELFF.

In nucleotides, the CDR3 is TGTGCCAGCAGCCAAGTATTGGCGAGCGAGCAGTACTTC. It translates to CASSQVLASEQYF. The chain joins TRBV14 to TRBJ2-7; D not certain. CDR3 length: 13 amino acids. V was trimmed by 1 base and J by 6 bases, leaving 10 bases between them. Germline CDR1 reads SGHDN; CDR2 reads FVKESK.

This clone came up once. The chain uses TRBV7-9 and TRBJ1-2, with D unresolved. The V end lost 2 bases, the J end lost 4 bases, and 11 bases lay between the germline ends. Germline V lookup: CDR1 SEHNR, CDR2 FQNEAQ (reference sequence). The CDR3 contains 14 residues. For the CDR3, the DNA is TGTGCCAGCAGCTTACCCCAGGCGGGCTATGGCTACACCTTC. Translated: CASSLPQAGYGYTF. Looking up the rest from reference TRBV7-9 and TRBJ1-2 gives the full variable domain: DTGVSQNPRHKITKRGQNVTFRCDPISEHNRLYWYRQTLGQGPEFLTYFQNEAQLEKSRLLSDRFSAERPKGSFSTLEIQRTEQGDSAMYLCASSLPQAGYGYTFGSGTRLTVV.

J is TRBJ1-3 and V is TRBV3-1 (or the pseudogene TRBV3-2); D is undetermined. V gave up 4 bases and J gave up 7 bases, with 17 bases separating them. Germline V gene lookup returns CDR1 LGHDT and CDR2 YNNKEL (reference sequence). The CDR3 totals 15 residues. CDR3 nucleotides: TGTGCCAGCAGCCCGCGGATCCGATCCGCGAACACCATATATTTT. Its protein is CASSPRIRSANTIYF.

J is TRBJ1-6 and V is TRBV14; D gene unclear. This CDR3 is 13 amino acids long. V lost 3 bases, J lost 8 bases, and 8 bases lay in between. The germline V gene encodes CDR1 SGHDN and CDR2 FVKESK. The CDR3 nucleotides read TGTGCCAGCAGCCACAGACATCATTCACCCCTCCACTTT. Amino acid sequence: CASSHRHHSPLHF.

CDR3 coding DNA: TGTGCCAGCAGTGACCCGGGACGGAATTACGAGCAGTACTTC. Translating gives CASSDPGRNYEQYF. This rearrangement joins TRBV2 to TRBJ2-7, with D possibly called TRBD1 or TRBD2 (5 bases each). Germline V gene data show CDR1 as SNHLY and CDR2 as FYNNEI. Trimming shortened V by 3 bases and J by 4 bases, and 13 bases separated the two germline ends. This CDR3 is 14 amino acids long.

The chain has TRBV5-4 and TRBJ1-2, with D unresolved. The CDR3 has 13 amino acids. The V gene lost 0 bases and the J gene lost 2 bases, with 5 bases spanning the gap. Germline values: CDR1 SGHNT, CDR2 YYREEE (reference sequence). This chain's CDR3 is CASSLARNYGYTF. The CDR3 bases are TGTGCCAGCAGCTTGGCACGGAACTATGGCTACACCTTC. The full variable domain, rest sourced from reference TRBV5-4 and TRBJ1-2, is ETGVTQSPTHLIKTRGQQVTLRCSSQSGHNTVSWYQQALGQGPQFIFQYYREEENGRGNFPPRFSGLQFPNYSSELNVNALELDDSALYLCASSLARNYGYTFGSGTRLTVV.

V gene TRBV4-3 combines with J gene TRBJ2-7; D perhaps matches TRBD1 (5 bases). Germline V gives CDR1 LGHNA, CDR2 YSLEER. The CDR3 totals 15 residues. The V end was cut by 5 bases, the J end by 1 base, with 15 bases between. CDR3 bases: TGCGCCAGCAGCAGGTTCAGGGATGCGTCCTACGAGCAGTACTTC. Amino acid sequence: CASSRFRDASYEQYF.

This clone has a single count. The chain joins TRBV10-1 to TRBJ2-3, with D possibly matching TRBD1 (5 bases). Trimming cost V 6 bases and J 2 bases, with 12 bases left between them. There are 14 residues in the CDR3. CDR1 and CDR2 (germline): WNHNN, SYGVQD (reference sequence). Here the CDR3 DNA reads TGCGCCAGCAGCCAAACAGGTGACACAGATACGCAGTATTTT. This encodes CASSQTGDTDTQYF.

This clone was counted between two and nine times. J is TRBJ1-5 and V is TRBV30, with D perhaps TRBD1 (5 bases). Trimming removed 1 base at V and 6 bases at J, with 13 bases between. CDR1 is GTSNPN and CDR2 is SVGIG in the germline V gene (reference sequence). The CDR3 sequence is 14 residues long. For the CDR3, the DNA is TGTGCCTGGAGTGGGGGGGGAGTCAGTCAGCCCCAGCATTTT. Its translation is CAWSGGGVSQPQHF.